A selection of T cell receptor beta chains follows, all from one sample in a study of control samples from healthy donors and cancer patients. Generated by immunoSEQ multiplex PCR, the TCRdb table keeps only in-frame clones and is missing some. The sample carries 130,000 or so clones, about 89% recorded once. Source material: blood. The receptors were sampled from a man younger than 35 in good health. CDR3s include the opening cysteine and the closing phenylalanine or tryptophan. Each record gives: clone size, J gene, V gene, D gene, CDR3 DNA, CDR3 protein. D genes are given only for firm matches. Where a row states a size, it is once, few, many or the class of an expanded clone; other rows omit it.

size: .
J: TRBJ2-7
V: TRBV30
D: TRBD1
DNA: TGTGCCTGGAAGGGGACAGGGCCTCGCGAGCAGTACTTC
CDR3: CAWKGTGPREQYF

size: .
J: TRBJ1-2
V: TRBV10-3
D: .
DNA: TGTGCCATCAGTGCAGATGGACCAAATGGCTACACCTTC
CDR3: CAISADGPNGYTF

size: .
J: TRBJ2-7
V: TRBV6-1
D: TRBD2
DNA: TGTGCCAGCAGTGAAGGTTTCGGACTAGGCACCTACGAGCAGTACTTC
CDR3: CASSEGFGLGTYEQYF

size: once
J: TRBJ2-1
V: TRBV28
D: TRBD1
DNA: TGTGCCAGCAGACCTCGACAGGGGGGGGCCGACAATGAGCAGTTCTTC
CDR3: CASRPRQGGADNEQFF

size: .
J: TRBJ1-1
V: TRBV9
D: TRBD1
DNA: TGTGCCAGCAGCGGACGGGGACAGGCGGACACTGAAGCTTTCTTT
CDR3: CASSGRGQADTEAFF

size: .
J: TRBJ2-2
V: TRBV2
D: .
DNA: TGTGCCAGCAGCTGGACGGGGACCGGGGAGCTGTTTTTT
CDR3: CASSWTGTGELFF

size: .
J: TRBJ1-5
V: TRBV6-5
D: TRBD1
DNA: TGTGCCAGCAGGACGGACAGGGGCAGTCAGCCCCAGCATTTT
CDR3: CASRTDRGSQPQHF

size: .
J: TRBJ1-6
V: TRBV6-4
D: .
DNA: TGTGCCAGCAGTGCTACGGCCTCGGGGTCACCCCTCCACTTT
CDR3: CASSATASGSPLHF

size: few
J: TRBJ1-5
V: TRBV27
D: TRBD1
DNA: TGTGCCAGCAGTTTCGACAGGGCGGCACAGCCCCAGCATTTT
CDR3: CASSFDRAAQPQHF

size: .
J: TRBJ1-1
V: TRBV6-5
D: .
DNA: TGTGCCAGCAAGAACAGGGCGAACACTGAAGCTTTCTTT
CDR3: CASKNRANTEAFF

size: .
J: TRBJ1-3
V: TRBV3-1/TRBV3-2
D: TRBD1
DNA: TGTGCCAGCAGCCATGGACAGGCCGGAAACACCATATATTTT
CDR3: CASSHGQAGNTIYF

size: .
J: TRBJ2-1
V: TRBV4-2
D: TRBD1
DNA: TGTGCCAGCAGCCAAGATTCGGGACAGGGGTACAATGAGCAGTTCTTC
CDR3: CASSQDSGQGYNEQFF

size: .
J: TRBJ2-7
V: TRBV30
D: TRBD2
DNA: TGTGCCTGGATGTCCACGGGGGGGCCCTACGAGCAGTACTTC
CDR3: CAWMSTGGPYEQYF

size: .
J: TRBJ2-5
V: TRBV23-1
D: TRBD1
DNA: TGCGCCAGCAGTCAATCCCCAGATCGGACAGGACACCTCCAAGAGACCCAGTACTTC
CDR3: CASSQSPDRTGHLQETQYF

size: .
J: TRBJ2-7
V: TRBV10-1
D: TRBD2
DNA: TGCGCCAGCCGCGGGACTAGCGGGGTGCACGAGCAGTACTTC
CDR3: CASRGTSGVHEQYF

size: .
J: TRBJ1-4
V: TRBV5-1
D: TRBD1
DNA: TGCGCCAGCAGCTTGGTAGCCAGGGGGAGTGAAAAACTGTTTTTT
CDR3: CASSLVARGSEKLFF

size: .
J: TRBJ1-4
V: TRBV5-1
D: .
DNA: TGCGCCAGCACCCTGGAGGGGGGAAGGGGCTTTGAAAAACTGTTTTTT
CDR3: CASTLEGGRGFEKLFF

size: .
J: TRBJ1-1
V: TRBV5-1
D: TRBD1
DNA: TGCGCCAGCAGTGGACCGGGACAGGGGAACACTGAAGCTTTCTTT
CDR3: CASSGPGQGNTEAFF

size: .
J: TRBJ1-5
V: TRBV19
D: TRBD1
DNA: TGTGCCAGTACACTATCACCACGGACAGGGCCCGAGGGACTCCAGCATTTT
CDR3: CASTLSPRTGPEGLQHF

size: .
J: TRBJ1-2
V: TRBV13
D: .
DNA: TGTGCCAGCAGCCCCCTTAGAGGAGACTATGGCTACACCTTC
CDR3: CASSPLRGDYGYTF

size: .
J: TRBJ2-1
V: TRBV4-1
D: .
DNA: TGCGCCAGCACCTCACCCTTGGATGAGCAGTTCTTC
CDR3: CASTSPLDEQFF

size: .
J: TRBJ2-3
V: TRBV24-1
D: .
DNA: TGTGCCACCAGTCCAGGAAGCACAGATACGCAGTATTTT
CDR3: CATSPGSTDTQYF

size: .
J: TRBJ2-2
V: TRBV6-5
D: .
DNA: TGTGCCAGCAGTAAGGGACTTCTCACCGGGGAGCTGTTTTTT
CDR3: CASSKGLLTGELFF

size: .
J: TRBJ2-5
V: TRBV7-9
D: TRBD2
DNA: TGTGCCAGCAGCGATCTGCCGGGGAGGGACCAAGAGACCCAGTACTTC
CDR3: CASSDLPGRDQETQYF

size: .
J: TRBJ2-5
V: TRBV5-4
D: .
DNA: TGTGCCAGCAGCTTGCCCCTGGAGACCCAGTACTTC
CDR3: CASSLPLETQYF

size: .
J: TRBJ1-2
V: TRBV7-9
D: TRBD1
DNA: TGTGCCAGCAGCTTAGCGAGGACAGGGTCAGAGGAAACCTATGGCTACACCTTC
CDR3: CASSLARTGSEETYGYTF

size: .
J: TRBJ1-6
V: TRBV3-1/TRBV3-2
D: .
DNA: TGTGCCAGCAGCCAAAACAGCAATAATTCACCCCTCCACTTT
CDR3: CASSQNSNNSPLHF

size: .
J: TRBJ1-6
V: TRBV6-5
D: .
DNA: TGTGCCAGCAGTTACGGGTCGGTGGACAATTCACCCCTCCACTTT
CDR3: CASSYGSVDNSPLHF

size: .
J: TRBJ1-1
V: TRBV7-8
D: .
DNA: TGTGCCAGCAGAAATTGGGCGGGGCGCAGTGAGACTGAAGCTTTCTTT
CDR3: CASRNWAGRSETEAFF

size: .
J: TRBJ1-2
V: TRBV6-2/TRBV6-3
D: TRBD1
DNA: TGTGCCAGCAGTGAGAGGACAGGGGGCTACGGCTACACCTTC
CDR3: CASSERTGGYGYTF

size: .
J: TRBJ2-1
V: TRBV7-2
D: TRBD2
DNA: TGTGCCAGCAGCTCCGGGACTAGCGACTACAATGAGCAGTTCTTC
CDR3: CASSSGTSDYNEQFF

size: .
J: TRBJ2-2
V: TRBV7-3
D: .
DNA: TGTGCCAGCAGCCTCCCCGGTAACAGGGCCGGGGAGCTGTTTTTT
CDR3: CASSLPGNRAGELFF

size: .
J: TRBJ2-1
V: TRBV6-4
D: TRBD1
DNA: TGTGCCAGCAGTCGGGACAGGGGGCGCTACAATGAGCAGTTCTTC
CDR3: CASSRDRGRYNEQFF

size: .
J: TRBJ1-2
V: TRBV2
D: .
DNA: TGTGCCAGCAGTGAAGCGCTGGGCAGGGGCTACACCTTC
CDR3: CASSEALGRGYTF

size: .
J: TRBJ1-3
V: TRBV3-1/TRBV3-2
D: TRBD1
DNA: TGTGCCAGCAGCGGGACAGGCCATGGCTCTGGAAACACCATATATTTT
CDR3: CASSGTGHGSGNTIYF

size: .
J: TRBJ2-5
V: TRBV5-4
D: .
DNA: TGTGCCAGCAGCTTAGCTGAGACCCAGTACTTC
CDR3: CASSLAETQYF

size: .
J: TRBJ1-4
V: TRBV6-5
D: .
DNA: TGTGCCAGCAGCACCGTCGGGGGCCTTAATGAAAAACTGTTTTTT
CDR3: CASSTVGGLNEKLFF

size: .
J: TRBJ2-2
V: TRBV27
D: .
DNA: TGTGCCAGCACGGGGGGACAGACGAACACCGGGGAGCTGTTTTTT
CDR3: CASTGGQTNTGELFF

size: .
J: TRBJ1-2
V: TRBV12-3/TRBV12-4
D: TRBD1
DNA: TGTGCCAGCAGCCTAAGAGGACAGGAGGGCTACACCTTC
CDR3: CASSLRGQEGYTF

size: .
J: TRBJ2-3
V: TRBV14
D: .
DNA: TGTGCCAGCAGCCAAGCCAGTCCGATGGTGTCAGATACGCAGTATTTT
CDR3: CASSQASPMVSDTQYF

size: .
J: TRBJ2-7
V: TRBV19
D: .
DNA: TGTGCCAGTAGTTCTTTCACAGGGAAGGGCCTGCGGGAGCAGTACTTC
CDR3: CASSSFTGKGLREQYF

size: .
J: TRBJ2-5
V: TRBV7-6
D: TRBD1
DNA: TGTGCCAGCAGCTTGGCGGACAGGGGGCAAGAGACCCAGTACTTC
CDR3: CASSLADRGQETQYF

size: .
J: TRBJ2-3
V: TRBV2
D: .
DNA: TGTGCCAGCAGTGAATACAGGGCTCAAGATACGCAGTATTTT
CDR3: CASSEYRAQDTQYF

size: .
J: TRBJ2-1
V: TRBV4-2
D: .
DNA: TGTGCCAGCAGCCAAGAAGGGGGGCCGAATAATGAGCAGTTCTTC
CDR3: CASSQEGGPNNEQFF

size: once
J: TRBJ2-7
V: TRBV5-1
D: TRBD1
DNA: TGCGCCAGCAGCGTACAGGGGAACCCCTACGAGCAGTACTTC
CDR3: CASSVQGNPYEQYF

size: .
J: TRBJ2-5
V: TRBV25-1
D: .
DNA: TGTGCCAGCAGTGATGCTGTTATCCAAGAGACCCAGTACTTC
CDR3: CASSDAVIQETQYF

size: .
J: TRBJ1-4
V: TRBV5-1
D: .
DNA: TGCGCCAGCAGCTTGGAGGGCCAGGGGAGGGAAAAACTGTTTTTT
CDR3: CASSLEGQGREKLFF